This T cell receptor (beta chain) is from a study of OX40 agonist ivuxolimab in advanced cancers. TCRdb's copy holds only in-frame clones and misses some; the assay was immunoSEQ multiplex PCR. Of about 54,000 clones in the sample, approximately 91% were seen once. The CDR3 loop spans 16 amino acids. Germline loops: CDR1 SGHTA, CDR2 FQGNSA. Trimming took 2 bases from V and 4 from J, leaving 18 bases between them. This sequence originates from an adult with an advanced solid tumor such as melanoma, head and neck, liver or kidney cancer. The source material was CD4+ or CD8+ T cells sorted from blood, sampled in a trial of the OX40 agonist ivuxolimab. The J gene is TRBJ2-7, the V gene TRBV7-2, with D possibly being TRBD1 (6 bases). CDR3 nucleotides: TGTGCCAGCAGCTTAACCCAACAGGGAGAAGGGTACGAGCAGTACTTC. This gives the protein CASSLTQQGEGYEQYF.